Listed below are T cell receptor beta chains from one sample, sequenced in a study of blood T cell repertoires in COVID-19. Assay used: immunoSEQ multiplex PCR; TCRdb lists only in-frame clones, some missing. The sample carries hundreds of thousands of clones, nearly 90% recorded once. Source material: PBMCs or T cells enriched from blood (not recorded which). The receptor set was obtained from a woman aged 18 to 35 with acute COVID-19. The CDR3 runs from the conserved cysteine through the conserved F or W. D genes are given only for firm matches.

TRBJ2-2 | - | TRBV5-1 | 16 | CARSGWTSRGTGELFF | TGCGCCAGATCCGGCTGGACTTCCCGGGGCACCGGGGAGCTGTTTTTT
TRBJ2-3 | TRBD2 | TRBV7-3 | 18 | CASSLTSSLAGSTDTQYF | TGTGCCAGCAGCTTAACGTCTTCCCTAGCGGGGTCCACAGATACGCAGTATTTT
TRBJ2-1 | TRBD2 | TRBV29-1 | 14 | CSGGQRESKGEQFF | TGCAGCGGGGGTCAGCGGGAGTCAAAAGGGGAGCAGTTCTTC
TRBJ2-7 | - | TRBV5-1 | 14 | CASSLRPGSLEQYF | TGCGCCAGCAGCTTGCGGCCAGGTTCACTCGAGCAGTACTTC
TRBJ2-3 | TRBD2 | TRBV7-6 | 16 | CASSPLLAGATDTQYF | TGTGCCAGCAGCCCCCTCCTAGCGGGAGCCACAGATACGCAGTATTTT
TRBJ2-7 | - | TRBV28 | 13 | CASSYTESYEQYF | TGTGCCAGCAGTTATACAGAGTCCTACGAGCAGTACTTC
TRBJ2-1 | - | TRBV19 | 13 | CASSIGGGDEQFF | TGTGCCAGTAGTATAGGAGGGGGTGATGAGCAGTTCTTC
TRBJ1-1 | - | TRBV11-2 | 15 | CASGQRGAVNTEAFF | TGTGCCAGCGGCCAACGGGGGGCGGTGAACACTGAAGCTTTCTTT
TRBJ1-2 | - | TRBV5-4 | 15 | CASSLGQRDFYGYTF | TGTGCCAGCAGCTTGGGACAGAGAGATTTCTATGGCTACACCTTC
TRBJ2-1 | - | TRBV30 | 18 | CAWSAAGGFPPHYNEQFF | TGTGCCTGGAGTGCTGCTGGTGGCTTTCCCCCCCACTACAATGAGCAGTTCTTC
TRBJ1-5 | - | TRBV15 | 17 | CATSRAPTGSSNQPQHF | TGTGCCACCAGCAGAGCACCTACGGGATCTAGCAATCAGCCCCAGCATTTT
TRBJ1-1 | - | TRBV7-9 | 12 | CASSSGVTEAFF | TGTGCCAGCAGCTCAGGGGTCACTGAAGCTTTCTTT
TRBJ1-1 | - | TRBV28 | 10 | CASSRTEAFF | TGTGCCAGCAGTCGCACTGAAGCTTTCTTT
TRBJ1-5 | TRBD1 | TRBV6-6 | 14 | CASSQARGDQPQHF | TGTGCCAGCAGTCAGGCCAGGGGGGATCAGCCCCAGCATTTT
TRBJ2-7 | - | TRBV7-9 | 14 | CASSSTTITYEQYF | TGTGCCAGCAGCTCGACGACTATTACCTACGAGCAGTACTTC
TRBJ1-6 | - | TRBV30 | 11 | CAWRNGSPLHF | TGTGCCTGGAGAAACGGGTCACCCCTCCACTTT
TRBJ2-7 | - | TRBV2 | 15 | CASSEYPGVIYEQYF | TGTGCCAGCAGTGAATACCCCGGGGTTATCTACGAGCAGTACTTC
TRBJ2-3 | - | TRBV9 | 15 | CASSVALEGTDTQYF | TGTGCCAGCAGCGTAGCTTTGGAGGGCACAGATACGCAGTATTTT
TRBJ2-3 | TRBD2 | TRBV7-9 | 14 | CASSSGLATDTQYF | TGTGCCAGCAGCTCCGGACTAGCGACAGATACGCAGTATTTT
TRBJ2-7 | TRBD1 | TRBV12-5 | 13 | CASGTGAYDEQYF | TGTGCTAGTGGGACAGGGGCGTACGACGAGCAGTACTTC